This T cell receptor beta chain was captured by sequencing in a study of a mutant IDH1 vaccine in newly diagnosed glioma. Germline CDR1 and CDR2: SGHTA and FQGNSA. CDR3 size: 14 residues. V was shortened by 5 bases and J by 4 bases, with 14 bases between the two germline ends. The method was immunoSEQ multiplex PCR; TCRdb's version includes in-frame clones alone and lacks a portion of them. The sample shows around 92,000 clones, about four fifths of them seen only once. Time point: baseline, week 1 (first vaccination visit). The treatment here: pre-vaccination baseline after standard-of-care therapy. The sample in question was PBMCs, obtained from a glioma patient treated with radiotherapy, temozolomide or both. The TCR originated in a woman between 45 and 60 years old with glioma. The chain employs TRBV7-2 and TRBJ1-1, with D hard to call. The CDR3 reads CASSAVSGGTEAFF. The DNA for the CDR3 is TGTGCCAGCAGCGCTGTTTCTGGAGGCACTGAAGCTTTCTTT.